The 2 T cell receptor beta chains below come from one sample, sequenced in a study of blood T cell repertoires in COVID-19. This table comes from immunoSEQ multiplex PCR, and its TCRdb copy is limited to in-frame clones, with some not included. The sample carries more than 80,000 clones, approximately 88% recorded once. The sample was peripheral blood. These receptors were collected from an elderly woman with active or convalescent COVID-19.

The chain joins TRBV5-3 to TRBJ2-1, with TRBD1 matching over 9 bases. TRBV5-3 is labeled an ORF, and its function is uncertain. The CDR3 runs 15 residues. Losses at the gene ends were 4 bases for V and 2 bases for J; bases not matched to a gene: 4. The CDR3 loop reads CARSRDRVAYNEQFF. CDR3 sequence (DNA): TGTGCCAGAAGCCGGGACAGGGTGGCCTACAATGAGCAGTTCTTC.

This sequence joins TRBV19 and TRBJ1-5; maybe TRBD1 (6 bases). Germline V gene data show CDR1 as LNHDA and CDR2 as SQIVND (reference sequence). Trimming shortened V by 5 bases and J by 2 bases, and 19 bases separated the two germline ends. The CDR3 is 17 amino acids. This chain's CDR3 is CASSWGAHRGGNQPQHF. The CDR3 nucleotides are TGTGCCAGTAGTTGGGGGGCCCACCGGGGGGGCAATCAGCCCCAGCATTTT.